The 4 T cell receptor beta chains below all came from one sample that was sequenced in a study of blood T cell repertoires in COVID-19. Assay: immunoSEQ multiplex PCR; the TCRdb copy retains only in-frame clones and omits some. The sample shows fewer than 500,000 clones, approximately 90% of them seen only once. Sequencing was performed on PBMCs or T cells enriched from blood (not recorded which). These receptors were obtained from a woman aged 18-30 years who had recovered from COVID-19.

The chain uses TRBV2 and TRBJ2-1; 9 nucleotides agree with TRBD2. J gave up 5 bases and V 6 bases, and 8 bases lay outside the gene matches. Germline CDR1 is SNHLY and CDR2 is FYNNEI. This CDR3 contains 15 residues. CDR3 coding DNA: TGTGCCAGCAGAAGAGAGGCTAGCGGGGACAATGAGCAGTTCTTC. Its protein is CASRREASGDNEQFF.

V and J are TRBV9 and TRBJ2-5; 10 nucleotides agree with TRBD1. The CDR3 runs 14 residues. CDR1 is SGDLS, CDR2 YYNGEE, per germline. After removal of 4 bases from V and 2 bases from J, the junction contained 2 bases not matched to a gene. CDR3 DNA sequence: TGTGCCAGCAGCCTGGACAGGGGGCAAGAGACCCAGTACTTC. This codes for CASSLDRGQETQYF.

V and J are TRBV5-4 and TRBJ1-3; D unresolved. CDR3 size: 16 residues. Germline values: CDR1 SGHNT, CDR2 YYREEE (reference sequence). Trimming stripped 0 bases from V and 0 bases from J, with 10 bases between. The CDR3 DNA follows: TGTGCCAGCAGCTTGGTCAGGCAGAGCTCTGGAAACACCATATATTTT. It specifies CASSLVRQSSGNTIYF.

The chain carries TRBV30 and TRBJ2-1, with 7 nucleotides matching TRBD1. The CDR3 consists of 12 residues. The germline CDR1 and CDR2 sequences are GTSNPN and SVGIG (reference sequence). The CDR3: CAGTEIYNEQFF. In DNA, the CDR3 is TGTGCGGGGACAGAGATTTACAATGAGCAGTTCTTC.